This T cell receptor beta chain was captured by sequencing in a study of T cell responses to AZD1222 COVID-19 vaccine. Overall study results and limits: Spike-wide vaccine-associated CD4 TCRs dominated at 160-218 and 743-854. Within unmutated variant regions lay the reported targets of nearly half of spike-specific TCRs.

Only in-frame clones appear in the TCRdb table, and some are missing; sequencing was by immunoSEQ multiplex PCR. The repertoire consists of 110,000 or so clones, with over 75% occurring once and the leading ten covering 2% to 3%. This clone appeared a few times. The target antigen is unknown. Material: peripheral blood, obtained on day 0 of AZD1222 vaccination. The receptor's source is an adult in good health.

CDR3 bases: TGTGCCAGCAGTTACTCCGGCGAGAATGAGCAGTTCTTC. Translated: CASSYSGENEQFF. The chain recombines TRBV6-6 with TRBJ2-1; unclear D gene. V was shortened by 0 bases and J by 7 bases, with 7 bases between the two germline ends. The CDR3 has 13 residues. CDR1 is MNHNY and CDR2 is SVGAGI in the germline V gene (reference sequence).